This entry describes one TCR beta chain. This sample was included in a study of technical replicates of blood from several donors. The data were produced by immunoSEQ multiplex PCR, yet TCRdb's version contains in-frame clones alone and is incomplete. The top ten hold around 0.34% of the sample, which has about 75,000 clones, roughly 91% seen once. Germline CDR1 reads SGHDT; CDR2 reads YYEEEE. Trimming took 0 bases from V and 7 from J; bases not matched to a gene: 9. This CDR3 contains 16 residues. The TCR originated in a human donor in good health. Some clones in this sample may be carry-over from other donors' samples. The chain has TRBV5-6 and TRBJ1-1; 10 bases align to TRBD1. The sequenced material came from T cells isolated from PBMCs. In DNA form, the CDR3 reads TGTGCCAGCAGCTTGGACTTCCGGGACAGGGGCTATGAAGCTTTCTTT. It translates to CASSLDFRDRGYEAFF.